The clone carrying this T cell receptor (beta chain) has a handful of counts. Within the sample, other DNA sequences also encode this same CDR3. The data belong to a study of blood T cell repertoires in COVID-19. Study information: Nucleic acid was either cDNA or gDNA, and it came from T cells, B-cell-depleted T cells, or PBMCs.

V was clipped by 2 bases and J by 4 bases; unmatched bases: 2. Germline V gene sequence: CDR1 MNHNS, CDR2 SASEGT. This CDR3 comprises 15 residues. The authors' processing: The authors estimated nucleated cell counts from reference gene primer amplification. Here immunoSEQ multiplex PCR was the method, and the copy in TCRdb shows in-frame clones only, minus some. V and J calls and clone size follow that table, whereas D and trimming were derived from the DNA. The sample consists of about 230,000 clones, roughly 81% of them appearing once. Sequences were obtained from peripheral blood. This TCR came from a man aged 40-50 years with acute or convalescent COVID-19. The rearrangement uses TRBV6-1 and TRBJ2-3; 11 bases fit TRBD2. This CDR3 is CASSELAGGPDTQYF. For the CDR3, the DNA is TGTGCCAGCAGTGAATTAGCGGGGGGGCCAGATACGCAGTATTTT.